Following are 17 T cell receptor beta chains from one sample sequenced in a study of cytomegalovirus exposure and HLA in healthy donors. Researchers ran the PCR with 60 Vbeta and 13 Jbeta primers. Here immunoSEQ multiplex PCR was the method, and the copy in TCRdb shows in-frame clones only, minus some. This table has about 140,000 clones, 70% to 85% appearing once. The sample taken for sequencing was PBMCs. These receptor sequences come from a man aged 25 to 40 in good health and CMV-seropositive.

This clone was seen a few times. The J gene is TRBJ1-4, the V gene TRBV5-1; D remains ambiguous. The CDR3 runs 13 residues. Germline CDR1 reads SGHRS; CDR2 reads YFSETQ. V shed 4 bases and J shed 6 bases, with 10 bases lying between them. CDR3 coding DNA: TGCGCCAGCAGCCCCCGGGTAGATGAAAAACTGTTTTTT. Its protein product is CASSPRVDEKLFF.

V and J are TRBV28 and TRBJ1-3, with 8 bases lining up with TRBD1. Germline V gene data show CDR1 as MDHEN and CDR2 as SYDVKM. This CDR3 has 18 amino acids. The junction had 11 bases not matched to a gene; V was cut back by 2 bases and J by 2 bases. Written as DNA, the CDR3 is TGTGCCAGCAGTTTAATTGTAGGACAGGGATACCCTGGAAACACCATATATTTT. It translates to CASSLIVGQGYPGNTIYF.

This rearrangement joins TRBV4-1 to TRBJ1-1; 9 bases are a match to TRBD1. Germline CDR1 is MGHRA and CDR2 is YSYEKL. Trimming removed 4 bases from V and 4 bases from J; junction bases left unmatched: 10. The CDR3 has 16 residues. The CDR3 reads CASSPFPQGAGTEAFF. For the CDR3, the DNA is TGCGCCAGCAGCCCATTTCCACAGGGGGCTGGCACTGAAGCTTTCTTT.

V is TRBV27 and J is TRBJ2-7; no clear D gene. V shed 5 bases and J shed 1 base, with 12 bases lying between them. The CDR3 length is 14 residues. Germline-derived CDR1 and CDR2 are MNHEY and SMNVEV (reference sequence). CDR3 in amino acids: CASSPYPGSYEQYF. CDR3 sequence (DNA): TGTGCCAGCAGTCCCTACCCCGGGTCCTACGAGCAGTACTTC.

The chain couples TRBV5-1 to TRBJ1-1, with D tentatively TRBD1 (6 bases). This CDR3 spans 12 amino acids. The ends were cut back, 5 bases at V and 6 bases at J, with 11 bases in the middle. Germline-derived CDR1 and CDR2 are SGHRS and YFSETQ. DNA of the CDR3: TGCGCCAGCAGTAACAGGGACGCTGAAGCTTTCTTT. It translates to CASSNRDAEAFF.

The chain is built from TRBV6-1 and TRBJ1-4; D is perhaps TRBD1 (5 bases). The CDR3 has 14 residues. Trimming removed 7 bases from V and 5 bases from J, with 14 bases in between. Germline CDR1 reads MNHNS; CDR2 reads SASEGT. The CDR3 bases are TGTGCCAGCAACCTACGCGGGGGGAATGAAAAACTGTTTTTT. Translation gives CASNLRGGNEKLFF.

J is TRBJ1-1 and V is TRBV10-3; TRBD1 is a possible D gene (5 bases). The V gene's germline CDR1 is ENHRY and CDR2 SYGVKD. The CDR3 consists of 15 residues. V was shortened by 3 bases and J by 0 bases, with 11 bases between the two germline ends. CDR3 loop: CAISERGGMNTEAFF. CDR3 nucleotides: TGTGCCATCAGTGAAAGGGGAGGGATGAACACTGAAGCTTTCTTT.

The V call is TRBV18, the J call TRBJ1-6, with 12 positions matching TRBD1. Germline lookup yields CDR1 KGHSH and CDR2 LQKENI. There are 15 residues in the CDR3. The trim removed 4 bases at V and 9 bases at J, leaving 4 bases unmatched. CDR3 in amino acids: CASSQGTGGGSPLHF. Here the CDR3 DNA reads TGTGCCAGCTCACAGGGGACAGGGGGCGGTTCACCCCTCCACTTT.

The rearrangement links TRBV28 to TRBJ1-4; TRBD1 aligns across 7 bases. CDR3 size: 16 residues. CDR1 MDHEN and CDR2 SYDVKM come from the germline V gene. The V gene end was trimmed by 3 bases and the J gene end by 2 bases; junction bases not matched to a gene: 6. CDR3 bases: TGTGCCAGCAGTTTGCCGACAGGGAACACTAATGAAAAACTGTTTTTT. Its protein product is CASSLPTGNTNEKLFF.

In this sample, this clone turned up once. The chain links TRBV28 to TRBJ2-7; the D gene is possibly TRBD2 (5 bases). The V and J ends lost 1 base and 3 bases respectively, with 13 bases between them. This CDR3 has 15 residues. Germline CDR1 reads MDHEN; CDR2 reads SYDVKM. This CDR3 is CASSLYQGGGYEQYF. The CDR3 coding sequence is TGTGCCAGCAGTTTATATCAAGGAGGAGGCTACGAGCAGTACTTC.

V and J are TRBV19 and TRBJ2-1; 15 positions match TRBD2. The CDR3 sequence is 18 residues long. V shed 6 bases and J 1 base; nucleotides not matched to a gene: 7. CDR1 is LNHDA, CDR2 SQIVND, per germline (reference sequence). Here the CDR3 DNA reads TGTGCCAGTAGCACGGGACTAGCGGGAGGAACGTCCTACAATGAGCAGTTCTTC. Its translation is CASSTGLAGGTSYNEQFF.

This clone was seen only once. The J gene is TRBJ2-1, the V gene TRBV19; TRBD2 is a possible D gene (6 bases). The CDR3 has 16 amino acids. V lost 1 base to trimming and J lost 0 bases, with 10 bases between them. Germline CDR1 is LNHDA and CDR2 is SQIVND (reference sequence). The CDR3 sequence is CASSIGQRASYNEQFF. In nucleotides, the CDR3 is TGTGCCAGTAGTATAGGTCAGCGGGCCTCCTACAATGAGCAGTTCTTC.

The chain uses TRBV7-9 and TRBJ2-7; tentative D call: TRBD1 (6 bases). The CDR3 spans 13 residues. With 5 bases removed from V and 7 bases from J, the gap between germline ends came to 15 bases. Germline V gene sequence: CDR1 SEHNR, CDR2 FQNEAQ (reference sequence). The CDR3 spells CASSTDRGDEQYF. CDR3 coding DNA: TGTGCCAGCAGCACGGACAGAGGGGATGAGCAGTACTTC.

V usage is TRBV6-6 and J usage is TRBJ1-4, with D possibly TRBD1 on 5 matching bases. The germline gives CDR1 MNHNY, CDR2 SVGAGI (reference sequence). The CDR3 loop spans 12 amino acids. Trimming cost V 11 bases and J 8 bases, with 15 bases left between them. In DNA, the CDR3 is TGTGCCTCAGGAGGGGTAGGGGAAAAACTGTTTTTT. Protein: CASGGVGEKLFF.

V gene TRBV28 combines with J gene TRBJ1-1; possible D gene TRBD1, 6 bases. The germline V gene has CDR1 MDHEN and CDR2 SYDVKM. V lost 6 bases to trimming and J lost 0 bases, with 17 bases between them. The CDR3 is 16 amino acids. DNA of the CDR3: TGTGCCAGCAGATCCGGGGGGGCATTCATGAACACTGAAGCTTTCTTT. This translates into CASRSGGAFMNTEAFF.

The J gene is TRBJ2-3, the V gene TRBV28, with 7 bases that match TRBD2. V lost 6 bases, J lost 6 bases, and 12 bases stayed unmatched. CDR1 MDHEN and CDR2 SYDVKM come from the germline V gene. This CDR3 is 15 amino acids long. The CDR3 bases are TGTGCCAGCAGGTCCCAGCGGGGAGGGGCGGATACGCAGTATTTT. Its translation: CASRSQRGGADTQYF.

The rearrangement uses TRBV7-2 and TRBJ2-5; 8 positions match TRBD2. The CDR3 consists of 14 residues. Looked up from germline, CDR1 is SGHTA and CDR2 is FQGNSA. The trim removed 5 bases at V and 5 bases at J, leaving 7 bases unmatched. The CDR3 sequence: CASSPGLAGETQYF. The CDR3 DNA reads TGTGCCAGCAGCCCCGGACTAGCCGGGGAGACCCAGTACTTC.